In its sample, the clone carrying this TCR beta chain was seen a few times. Antigen unknown. The CDR3 contains 16 residues. The V gene's germline CDR1 is SGHVS and CDR2 FQNEAQ. Trimming shortened V by 5 bases and J by 5 bases, and 16 bases separated the two germline ends. Amplified TCR beta CDR3 regions derived from RNA transcripts. Researchers ran a first-round RT-PCR on the TCR CDR3 using the HTBI primer set. MiXCR was run by TCRdb on the multiplex PCR reads, yielding one entry per CDR3 protein. The data hold about 400,000 distinct CDR3 sequences, with more than 13% observed a single time. The data derive from a study of T cells in Graves' hyperthyroidism and ophthalmopathy. Study outcomes and limitations: The model anticipated ophthalmopathy a median about six months pre-onset.

Patients showing uncontrolled infection, other autoimmune disease, pregnancy or lactation were ineligible. Using around 10 ml of fresh peripheral blood, PBMCs were prepared. Sequenced material: blood. The J gene is TRBJ1-6, the V gene TRBV7-8; D is undetermined. This receptor was obtained from a woman aged 30 to 39 with Graves' hyperthyroidism. CDR3 coding DNA: TGTGCCAGCAGCCTCTCCCTGTGGGATGATAATTCACCCCTCCACTTT. Its translation: CASSLSLWDDNSPLHF.